Reported below is one T cell receptor (beta chain). This specimen includes other DNA sequences encoding the same CDR3. This sample is part of a study of blood T cell repertoires in COVID-19. The data were produced by immunoSEQ multiplex PCR, yet TCRdb's version contains in-frame clones alone and is incomplete. The sample holds approximately 330,000 clones, around 90% seen once. Patients from Seattle were sampled longitudinally, starting during active infection. Germline CDR1 reads MNHEY; CDR2 reads SMNVEV (reference sequence). V was shortened by 2 bases and J by 4 bases, with 8 bases between the two germline ends. The CDR3 contains 13 residues.

The material sequenced was peripheral blood. The sequence came from a man under 40 with COVID-19, enrolled during active disease. The chain carries TRBV27 and TRBJ1-2; TRBD1 is a possible D gene (5 bases). CDR3 coding DNA: TGTGCCAGCAGTTTACAGGGAGGCTATGGCTACACCTTC. Its protein is CASSLQGGYGYTF.